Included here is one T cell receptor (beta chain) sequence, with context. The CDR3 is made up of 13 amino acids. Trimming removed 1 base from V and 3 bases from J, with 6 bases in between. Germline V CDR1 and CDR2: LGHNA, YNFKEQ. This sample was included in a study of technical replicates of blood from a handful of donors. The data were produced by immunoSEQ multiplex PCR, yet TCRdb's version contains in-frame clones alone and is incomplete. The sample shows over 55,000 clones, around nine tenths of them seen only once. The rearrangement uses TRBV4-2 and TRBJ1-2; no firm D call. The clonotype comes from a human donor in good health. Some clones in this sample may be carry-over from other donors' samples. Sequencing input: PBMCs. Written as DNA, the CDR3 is TGTGCCAGCAGCCAAGCGGGGTACTATGGCTACACCTTC. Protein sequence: CASSQAGYYGYTF.